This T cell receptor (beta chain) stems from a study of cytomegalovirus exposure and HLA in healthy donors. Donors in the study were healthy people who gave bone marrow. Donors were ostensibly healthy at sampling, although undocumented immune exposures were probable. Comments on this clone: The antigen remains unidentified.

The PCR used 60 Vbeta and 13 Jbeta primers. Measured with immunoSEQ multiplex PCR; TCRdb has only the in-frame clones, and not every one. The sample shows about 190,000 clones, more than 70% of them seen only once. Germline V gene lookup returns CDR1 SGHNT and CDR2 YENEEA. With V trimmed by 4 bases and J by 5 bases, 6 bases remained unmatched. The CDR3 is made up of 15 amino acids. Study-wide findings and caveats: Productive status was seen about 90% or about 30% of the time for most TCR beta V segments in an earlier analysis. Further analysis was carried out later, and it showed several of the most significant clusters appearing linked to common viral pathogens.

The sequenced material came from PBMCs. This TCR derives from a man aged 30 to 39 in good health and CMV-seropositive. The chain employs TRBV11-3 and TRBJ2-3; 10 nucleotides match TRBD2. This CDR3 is CASSSNSGGEDTQYF. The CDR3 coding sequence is TGTGCCAGCAGCTCGAACAGCGGGGGGGAAGATACGCAGTATTTT.